These 26 T cell receptor beta chains originate from one sample sequenced in a study of blood T cell repertoires in COVID-19. Sequenced by immunoSEQ multiplex PCR; TCRdb stores in-frame clones only, minus some. The sample records about 140,000 clones, about 87% being singletons. The specimen sequenced was peripheral blood. These receptors came from a human donor in a cohort sampled during active COVID-19.

This clone was seen a handful of times. The V gene is TRBV20-1, the J gene TRBJ1-4, with D possibly TRBD1 on 5 matching bases. Germline CDR1 and CDR2: DFQATT and SNEGSKA (reference sequence). The CDR3 is 12 amino acids. Between the trimmed V and J ends, which lost 3 bases and 7 bases, there was a span of 9 bases. For the CDR3, the DNA is TGCAGTGCTAGTCAGGGACTTGAAAAACTGTTTTTT. This codes for CSASQGLEKLFF.

This clone was detected only a few times. The V gene is TRBV7-9, the J gene TRBJ1-3; a possible D gene is TRBD1 (5 bases). Trimming took 5 bases from V and 0 from J, leaving 11 bases between them. In germline, CDR1 is SEHNR, CDR2 FQNEAQ (reference sequence). The CDR3 consists of 15 residues. In nucleotides, the CDR3 is TGTGCCAGCAGCCCCCAGGGACTCTCTGGAAACACCATATATTTT. Translation gives CASSPQGLSGNTIYF.

This clone is a singleton in its sample. V and J are TRBV7-2 and TRBJ2-2; no reliable D call. The CDR3 sequence is 15 residues long. V lost 3 bases and J 7 bases, leaving 15 bases between the germline ends. Germline V CDR1 and CDR2: SGHTA, FQGNSA. The CDR3 sequence: CASSFYRSQDGELFF. The CDR3, as DNA: TGTGCCAGCAGCTTTTACAGAAGTCAGGACGGGGAGCTGTTTTTT.

This chain uses TRBV16 with TRBJ2-7; D gene uncertain. Germline V lookup: CDR1 KGHSY, CDR2 FQNENV. With 2 bases removed from V and 0 bases from J, the gap between germline ends came to 5 bases. The CDR3 spans 13 residues. In DNA, the CDR3 is TGTGCCAGCAGCCAACTCTACTCCTACGAGCAGTACGTC. Translating gives CASSQLYSYEQYV.

The V call is TRBV6-5, the J call TRBJ2-7; 10 bases line up with TRBD1. The germline V gene has CDR1 MNHEY and CDR2 SVGAGI. J gave up 2 bases and V 5 bases, and 6 bases lay outside the gene matches. This CDR3 comprises 15 residues. Here the CDR3 DNA reads TGTGCCAGCAGTAGGGACAGGGGACTAGCCTACGAGCAGTACTTC. It is translated as CASSRDRGLAYEQYF.

This chain links TRBV15 with TRBJ2-1; D gene unclear. Germline CDR1 reads LNHNV; CDR2 reads YYDKDF (reference sequence). V lost 4 bases and J 0 bases, leaving 10 bases between the germline ends. The CDR3 is made up of 15 amino acids. The CDR3 DNA is TGTGCCACCAGCACGACAAGCTTCTCCTACAATGAGCAGTTCTTC. Its protein is CATSTTSFSYNEQFF.

V and J are TRBV5-4 and TRBJ2-7, with 9 bases aligning to TRBD1. CDR1 is SGHNT, CDR2 YYREEE, per germline (reference sequence). This CDR3 has 15 residues. V dropped 4 bases and J dropped 2; count of bases not matched to a gene: 7. The DNA for the CDR3 is TGTGCCAGCAGCGTCGACCGGGACAGGGCCTACGAGCAGTACTTC. As protein: CASSVDRDRAYEQYF.

CDR3 nucleotide sequence: TGTGCCAGTAGTCCAATACCGGACAGGGGGACTTACTATGGCTACACCTTC. Its translation: CASSPIPDRGTYYGYTF. This chain links TRBV19 with TRBJ1-2, with 10 bases identical to TRBD1. Germline V gene sequence: CDR1 LNHDA, CDR2 SQIVND (reference sequence). V lost 5 bases, J lost 3 bases, and 12 bases stayed unmatched. The CDR3 has 17 residues.

This sequence joins TRBV7-9 and TRBJ2-7, with D tentatively TRBD1 (6 bases). The V gene's germline CDR1 is SEHNR and CDR2 FQNEAQ (reference sequence). The CDR3 runs to 14 residues. V lost 4 bases and J lost 4, with 14 bases in between. CDR3 DNA sequence: TGTGCCAGCAGCTCCGACTTCACAGGGTACGAGCAGTACTTC. It translates to CASSSDFTGYEQYF.

This clone has a handful of counts. V and J are TRBV5-4 and TRBJ2-5; 7 positions agree with TRBD2. This CDR3 has 14 amino acids. V was pared by 0 bases and J by 5 bases, with 4 bases of the junction left unmatched. The V gene's germline CDR1 is SGHNT and CDR2 YYREEE (reference sequence). The DNA for the CDR3 is TGTGCCAGCAGCTTGGCAATCGGGGGGGAGACCCAGTACTTC. Encoded protein: CASSLAIGGETQYF. Using reference TRBV5-4 and TRBJ2-5 for the parts outside the CDR3, the full variable domain is ETGVTQSPTHLIKTRGQQVTLRCSSQSGHNTVSWYQQALGQGPQFIFQYYREEENGRGNFPPRFSGLQFPNYSSELNVNALELDDSALYLCASSLAIGGETQYFGPGTRLLVL.

The V gene is TRBV11-3, the J gene TRBJ2-7; D is unresolved. This CDR3 comprises 13 residues. The germline CDR1 and CDR2 sequences are SGHNT and YENEEA. The V gene lost 1 base and the J gene lost 6 bases, with 10 bases spanning the gap. The CDR3 spells CASSLGVWAEQYF. The CDR3 nucleotides are TGTGCCAGCAGCTTAGGAGTATGGGCCGAGCAGTACTTC. The full variable domain, completed using reference TRBV11-3 and TRBJ2-7, is EAGVVQSPRYKIIEKKQPVAFWCNPISGHNTLYWYLQNLGQGPELLIRYENEEAVDDSQLPKDRFSAERLKGVDSTLKIQPAELGDSAVYLCASSLGVWAEQYFGPGTRLTVT.

The chain carries TRBV9 and TRBJ2-1; 8 bases are a match to TRBD2. This CDR3 is 17 amino acids long. CDR1 is SGDLS and CDR2 is YYNGEE in the germline V gene. The trim removed 0 bases at V and 5 bases at J, leaving 10 bases unmatched. The DNA of the CDR3 is TGTGCCAGCAGCGTAGGGTTAGCGGGAAATAGCGACAATGAGCAGTTCTTC. Protein: CASSVGLAGNSDNEQFF.

J is TRBJ2-1 and V is TRBV9, with 9 bases lining up with TRBD1. J gave up 7 bases and V 4 bases, and 9 bases lay outside the gene matches. The CDR3 sequence is 15 residues long. CDR1 and CDR2 (germline): SGDLS, YYNGEE. The CDR3: CASSFTGTGWNEQFF. The DNA for the CDR3 is TGTGCCAGCAGCTTCACCGGGACAGGGTGGAATGAGCAGTTCTTC.

The chain uses TRBV5-6 and TRBJ1-2; 11 bases agree with TRBD1. Germline CDR1 reads SGHDT; CDR2 reads YYEEEE. V was clipped by 4 bases and J by 2 bases; unmatched bases: 1. The CDR3 extends over 14 amino acids. DNA of the CDR3: TGTGCCAGCAGCCGGGACAGGGGGAACTATGGCTACACCTTC. Protein: CASSRDRGNYGYTF.

The chain links TRBV6-2 or TRBV6-3 to TRBJ2-7; 10 positions agree with TRBD2. Trimming removed 2 bases from V and 3 bases from J; junction bases left unmatched: 4. The CDR3 has 15 residues. Germline V lookup: CDR1 MNHEY, CDR2 SVGEGT. CDR3 sequence: CASSYRGTSDYEQYV. In DNA form, the CDR3 reads TGTGCCAGCAGTTACCGAGGGACTAGCGACTACGAGCAGTACGTC.

V is TRBV9 and J is TRBJ1-2; tentative D call: TRBD1 (5 bases). Per the germline V gene, CDR1 is SGDLS and CDR2 is YYNGEE. The length of the CDR3 is 14 residues. With 5 bases removed from V and 2 bases from J, the gap between germline ends came to 13 bases. The DNA of the CDR3 is TGTGCCAGCAGAAACGGGGGGTCAAACTATGGCTACACCTTC. This codes for CASRNGGSNYGYTF.

V and J are TRBV11-3 and TRBJ2-5; 11 bases are a match to TRBD2. The CDR3 has 16 amino acids. V was pared by 5 bases and J by 4 bases, with 9 bases of the junction left unmatched. Germline V gene data show CDR1 as SGHNT and CDR2 as YENEEA. CDR3 protein: CASSDRLAGLAETQYF. The CDR3 DNA reads TGTGCCAGCAGCGACAGACTAGCGGGGTTGGCAGAGACCCAGTACTTC.

V and J are TRBV12-3 or TRBV12-4 and TRBJ1-2, with D uncertain. The CDR3 runs 13 residues. Trimming took 3 bases from V and 6 from J, leaving 11 bases between them. CDR3: CASSFRLRDGYTF. The DNA for the CDR3 is TGTGCCAGCAGTTTTAGACTGAGGGATGGCTACACCTTC.

The chain has TRBV19 and TRBJ1-6; D is undetermined. Germline CDR1 reads LNHDA; CDR2 reads SQIVND (reference sequence). CDR3 size: 15 residues. Trimming took 6 bases from V and 0 from J, leaving 9 bases between them. The CDR3 loop reads CASREQSSYNSPLHF. DNA of the CDR3: TGTGCCAGTAGGGAACAGAGCTCCTATAATTCACCCCTCCACTTT.

This chain links TRBV5-1 with TRBJ2-1, with 10 bases lining up with TRBD2. Germline V CDR1 and CDR2: SGHRS, YFSETQ. The CDR3 sequence is 15 residues long. Losses at the gene ends were 3 bases for V and 3 bases for J; bases not matched to a gene: 3. The CDR3 nucleotides read TGCGCCAGCAGCTACCTAGCGGGAGACTACAATGAGCAGTTCTTC. This gives the protein CASSYLAGDYNEQFF.

The genes are TRBV7-2 and TRBJ2-1; 9 nucleotides align to TRBD2. J gave up 8 bases and V 2 bases, and 13 bases lay outside the gene matches. The CDR3 contains 17 residues. CDR1 and CDR2 from the germline V gene are SGHTA and FQGNSA. The CDR3 DNA follows: TGTGCCAGCAGCTTAAGGTTGAGGCGGGAGGGCCCCCATGAGCAGTTCTTC. Amino acids: CASSLRLRREGPHEQFF.

This clone turned up a few times. The CDR3 DNA sequence: TGTGCCACCAGCAGAGATCAAGGGGCTGGAAACACCATATATTTT. Translated: CATSRDQGAGNTIYF. The genes are TRBV15 and TRBJ1-3; tentative D call: TRBD1 (5 bases). The CDR3 loop spans 15 amino acids. The germline gives CDR1 LNHNV, CDR2 YYDKDF (reference sequence). Trimming left V 0 bases short and J 2 bases short, with 8 bases between.

This chain uses TRBV11-2 with TRBJ2-2; D gene ambiguous. Looked up from germline, CDR1 is SGHAT and CDR2 is FQNNGV. V lost 5 bases and J 6 bases, leaving 13 bases between the germline ends. The CDR3 totals 14 residues. CDR3 bases: TGTGCCAGCAGCCCTATCCTAACGGCCGGGGAGCTGTTTTTT. Amino acids: CASSPILTAGELFF.

The chain uses TRBV5-1 and TRBJ2-7, with 9 nucleotides matching TRBD1. CDR1 and CDR2 from the germline V gene are SGHRS and YFSETQ. Trimming cost V 4 bases and J 2 bases; bases outside gene matches: 16. This CDR3 is built from 18 residues. Written as DNA, the CDR3 is TGCGCCAGCAGCCTCCGAGGACAGGGGTCCCTTTCCACCTACGAGCAGTACTTC. Translated, it gives CASSLRGQGSLSTYEQYF.

The chain employs TRBV5-1 and TRBJ1-1, with 7 bases fitting TRBD1. The J segment lost 1 base and the V segment lost 2 bases, leaving 5 bases of the junction unmatched. This CDR3 region has 15 residues. Germline V gene data show CDR1 as SGHRS and CDR2 as YFSETQ. CDR3 nucleotide sequence: TGCGCCAGCAGCTTTACACAGGGGACGAACACTGAAGCTTTCTTT. It yields the protein CASSFTQGTNTEAFF. The full variable domain, its missing parts supplied by reference TRBV5-1 and TRBJ1-1, is KAGVTQTPRYLIKTRGQQVTLSCSPISGHRSVSWYQQTPGQGLQFLFEYFSETQRNKGNFPGRFSGRQFSNSRSEMNVSTLELGDSALYLCASSFTQGTNTEAFFGQGTRLTVV.

The CDR3 sequence: CASRAGQRYTDTQYF. CDR3 coding DNA: TGTGCCAGCAGGGCGGGACAGAGATACACAGATACGCAGTATTTT. V usage is TRBV27 and J usage is TRBJ2-3; D is possibly TRBD1 (7 bases). The CDR3 loop spans 15 amino acids. Trimming left V 6 bases short and J 2 bases short, with 15 bases between. CDR1 is MNHEY and CDR2 is SMNVEV in the germline V gene (reference sequence).